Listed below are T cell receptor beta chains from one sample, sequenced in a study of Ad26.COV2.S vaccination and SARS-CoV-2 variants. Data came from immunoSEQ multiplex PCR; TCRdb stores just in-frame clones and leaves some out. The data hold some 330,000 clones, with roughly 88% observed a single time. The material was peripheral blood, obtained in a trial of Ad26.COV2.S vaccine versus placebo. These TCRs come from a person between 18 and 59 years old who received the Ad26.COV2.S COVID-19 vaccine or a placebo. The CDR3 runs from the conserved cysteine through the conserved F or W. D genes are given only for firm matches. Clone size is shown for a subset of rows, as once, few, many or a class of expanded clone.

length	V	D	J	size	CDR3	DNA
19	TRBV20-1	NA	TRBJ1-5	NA	CSASPLWGGRMDSNQPQHF	TGCAGTGCTAGTCCCCTCTGGGGTGGTCGTATGGATAGCAATCAGCCCCAGCATTTT
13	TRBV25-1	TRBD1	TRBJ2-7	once	CASRGGTGYEQYF	TGTGCCAGCAGGGGCGGGACAGGGTACGAGCAGTACTTC
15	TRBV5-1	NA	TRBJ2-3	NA	CASSLVRGGADTQYF	TGCGCCAGCAGCTTGGTTAGGGGCGGTGCAGATACGCAGTATTTT
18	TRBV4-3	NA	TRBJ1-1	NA	CASSQEGRPRGGGTEAFF	TGCGCCAGCAGCCAAGAGGGTAGACCTCGCGGTGGGGGCACTGAAGCTTTCTTT
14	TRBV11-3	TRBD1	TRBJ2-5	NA	CASSSLGGRETQYF	TGTGCCAGCAGCTCCTTAGGGGGCCGGGAGACCCAGTACTTC
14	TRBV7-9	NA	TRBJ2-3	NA	CASSLMGSTDTQYF	TGTGCCAGCAGCTTAATGGGGAGCACAGATACGCAGTATTTT
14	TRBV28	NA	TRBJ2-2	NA	CASRSGANTGELFF	TGTGCCAGCAGGTCAGGGGCCAACACCGGGGAGCTGTTTTTT
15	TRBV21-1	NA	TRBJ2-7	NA	CASSKGGEVSGEQYF	TGTGCCAGCAGCAAGGGGGGAGAGGTCTCCGGCGAGCAGTACTTC
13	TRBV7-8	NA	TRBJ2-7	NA	CASRSPQGWEQYF	TGTGCCAGCAGATCCCCCCAGGGATGGGAGCAGTACTTC
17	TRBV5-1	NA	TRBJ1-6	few	CASSLVAGPEPNSPLHF	TGCGCCAGCAGCTTGGTGGCAGGGCCCGAACCAAATTCACCCCTCCACTTT
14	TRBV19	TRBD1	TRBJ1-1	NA	CASSAGGTGEVAFF	TGTGCCAGTAGTGCTGGGGGGACAGGGGAGGTGGCTTTCTTT
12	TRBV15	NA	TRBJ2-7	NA	CATSQDGYEQYF	TGTGCCACCAGCCAGGACGGGTATGAGCAGTACTTC
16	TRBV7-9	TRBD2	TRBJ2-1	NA	CASSSPLAEVYNEQFF	TGTGCCAGCAGCTCCCCCCTAGCGGAAGTCTACAATGAGCAGTTCTTC